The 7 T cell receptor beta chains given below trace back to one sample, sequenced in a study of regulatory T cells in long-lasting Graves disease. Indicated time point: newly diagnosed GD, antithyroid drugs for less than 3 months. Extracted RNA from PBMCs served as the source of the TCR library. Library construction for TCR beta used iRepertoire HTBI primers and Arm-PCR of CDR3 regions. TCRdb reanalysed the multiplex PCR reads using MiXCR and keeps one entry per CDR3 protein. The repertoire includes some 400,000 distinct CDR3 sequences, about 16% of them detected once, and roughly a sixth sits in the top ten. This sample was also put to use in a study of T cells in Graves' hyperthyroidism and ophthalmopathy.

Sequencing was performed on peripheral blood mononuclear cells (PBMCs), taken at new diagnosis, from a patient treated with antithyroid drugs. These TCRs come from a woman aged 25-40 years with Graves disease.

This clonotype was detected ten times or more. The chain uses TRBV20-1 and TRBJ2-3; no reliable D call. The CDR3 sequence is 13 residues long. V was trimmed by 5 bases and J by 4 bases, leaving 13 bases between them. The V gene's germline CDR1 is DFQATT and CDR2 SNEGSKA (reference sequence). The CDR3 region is CSAGGAWADTQYF. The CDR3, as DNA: TGCAGTGCTGGTGGAGCGTGGGCAGATACGCAGTATTTT.

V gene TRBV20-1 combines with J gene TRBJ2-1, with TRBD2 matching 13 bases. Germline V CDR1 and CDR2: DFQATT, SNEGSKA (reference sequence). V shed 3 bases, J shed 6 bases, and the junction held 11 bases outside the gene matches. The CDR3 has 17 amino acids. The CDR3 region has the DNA TGCAGTGCTAGCCGAAAAGGACTAGCGGGAGATGGCAATGAGCAGTTCTTC. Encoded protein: CSASRKGLAGDGNEQFF.

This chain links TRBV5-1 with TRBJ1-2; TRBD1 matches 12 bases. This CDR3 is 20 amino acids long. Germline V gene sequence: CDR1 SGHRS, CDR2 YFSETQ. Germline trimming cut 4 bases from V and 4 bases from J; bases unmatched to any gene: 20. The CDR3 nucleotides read TGCGCCAGCAGCGCCCCGGGACAGGGGGCTGCCCACCGATTCCTCTATGGCTACACCTTC. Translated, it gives CASSAPGQGAAHRFLYGYTF.

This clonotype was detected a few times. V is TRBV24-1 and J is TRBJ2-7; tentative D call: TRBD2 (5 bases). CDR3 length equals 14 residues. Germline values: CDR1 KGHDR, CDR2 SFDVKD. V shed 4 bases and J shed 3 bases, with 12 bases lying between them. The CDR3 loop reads CATSESGYIYEQYF. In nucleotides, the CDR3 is TGTGCCACCAGTGAATCGGGATACATCTACGAGCAGTACTTC.

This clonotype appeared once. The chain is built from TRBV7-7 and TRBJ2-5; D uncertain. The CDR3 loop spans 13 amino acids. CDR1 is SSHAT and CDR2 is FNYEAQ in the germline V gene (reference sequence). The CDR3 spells CASSDQPGETQYF. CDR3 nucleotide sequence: TGTGCTAGCTCGGACCAACCTGGGGAGACCCAGTACTTC.

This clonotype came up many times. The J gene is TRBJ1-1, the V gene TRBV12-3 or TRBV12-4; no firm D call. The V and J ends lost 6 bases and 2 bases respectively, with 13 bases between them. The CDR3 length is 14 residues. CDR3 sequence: CASSQQDFNTEAFF. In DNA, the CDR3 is TGTGCCAGCAGCCAGCAGGATTTCAACACTGAAGCTTTCTTT.

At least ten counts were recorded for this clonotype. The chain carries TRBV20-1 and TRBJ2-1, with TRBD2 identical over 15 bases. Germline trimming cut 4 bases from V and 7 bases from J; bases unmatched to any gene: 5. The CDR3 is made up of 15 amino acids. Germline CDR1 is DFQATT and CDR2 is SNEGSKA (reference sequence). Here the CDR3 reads CSATQGTSGRNEQFF. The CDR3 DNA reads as TGCAGTGCTACTCAAGGGACTAGCGGGAGGAATGAGCAGTTCTTC.